This T cell receptor beta chain was found in a study of spatial heterogeneity in lung cancer. Across the study: Consistent detection of more beta-chain than alpha-chain sequences was observed.

This clonotype was seen ten or more times. Its antigen is still unknown. Every TCR cDNA molecule bore a unique molecular identifier. MiXCR, applied by TCRdb to the 5' RACE reads, yields one record per CDR3 protein. The top ten clones hold under 35% of a sample with tens of thousands of distinct CDR3 sequences, about 3.3% of them seen once. Study results and caveats: Among blood samples, ubiquitous expanded tumor TCRs appeared more at resection than at follow-up.

This CDR3 has 17 amino acids. Germline assignment: CDR1 MNHNS and CDR2 SASEGT. The V segment lost 2 bases and the J segment 1 base; nucleotides outside the gene matches: 7. Described time point: sample taken at primary tumor resection. Whole RNA from tumor, nontumor lung or frozen PBMC was sequenced unsorted. A total of 72 untreated early-stage non-small cell lung cancer patients served as donors. The input for sequencing was PBMCs, taken at surgery. The gene calls are TRBV6-1 and TRBJ2-5; TRBD2 matches at 10 bases. The receptor comes from a female donor with early-stage non-small cell lung cancer. CDR3 nucleotide sequence: TGTGCCAGCAGTGAACAGCCTAGCGGGAGTCCCCAAGAGACCCAGTACTTC. Its protein product is CASSEQPSGSPQETQYF.